These 2 T cell receptor beta chains share one sample of origin, sequenced in a study of T cell repertoires in cytomegalovirus infection. TCRdb analysed the reads with MiXCR anew, one entry per CDR3 protein. There are about 240,000 distinct CDR3 sequences in the sample; roughly 12% occur only once, and 1.5% to 2% lies in the top ten. Sequencing input: PBMCs. The receptors derive from a human donor in good health (CMV status not recorded). Some clones in this sample may be carry-over from other donors' samples.

CDR3 sequence reads: CATSRDVRTGNPPSSYEQYF. The CDR3 bases are TGTGCCACCAGCAGAGATGTGAGGACAGGGAACCCCCCTAGCTCCTACGAGCAGTACTTC. The chain couples TRBV15 to TRBJ2-7; 8 nucleotides agree with TRBD1. This CDR3 region has 20 residues. Germline trimming cut 0 bases from V and 0 bases from J; bases unmatched to any gene: 16. Germline CDR1 and CDR2: LNHNV and YYDKDF (reference sequence).

This clonotype was observed a handful of times. The rearrangement uses TRBV7-2 and TRBJ2-1, with 8 bases matching TRBD2. Germline V gene lookup returns CDR1 SGHTA and CDR2 FQGNSA. V was clipped by 2 bases and J by 8 bases; unmatched bases: 8. The CDR3 spans 15 residues. The CDR3 spells CASSLMSGGSHEQFF. The CDR3 DNA follows: TGTGCCAGCAGCTTAATGAGCGGGGGTTCCCATGAGCAGTTCTTC.